The present T cell receptor (beta chain) was sequenced within a study of monozygotic twins with inflammatory bowel disease. Points from the study as a whole: No difference was seen in repertoire similarity between concordant and discordant twins, possibly from limited power. Clonotype sharing was lower in IBD patients than healthy twins, most markedly with disease activity.

With regard to this clonotype: Antigen unknown.

The CDR3 spans 14 residues. Germline V gene sequence: CDR1 SGHKS, CDR2 YYEKEE (reference sequence). With eight separate reactions per sample, the authors made cDNA. TCRdb re-called the 5' RACE reads, yielding one record per CDR3 amino acid sequence without DNA. This sample lists about 330,000 distinct CDR3 sequences; its ten largest clones have 2%. The J gene is TRBJ2-2, the V gene TRBV5-5; TCRdb's D call of TRBD2 is untestable without DNA. The sequenced sample consisted of blood. The receptor's source is a human donor with ulcerative colitis or Crohn's disease, or a healthy co-twin of an affected twin (not recorded which). CDR3 in amino acids: CASSLVGETGELFF. Drawing the rest from reference TRBV5-5 and TRBJ2-2, the complete variable domain is DAGVTQSPTHLIKTRGQQVTLRCSPISGHKSVSWYQQVLGQGPQFIFQYYEKEERGRGNFPDRFSARQFPNYSSELNVNALLLGDSALYLCASSLVGETGELFFGEGSRLTVL.